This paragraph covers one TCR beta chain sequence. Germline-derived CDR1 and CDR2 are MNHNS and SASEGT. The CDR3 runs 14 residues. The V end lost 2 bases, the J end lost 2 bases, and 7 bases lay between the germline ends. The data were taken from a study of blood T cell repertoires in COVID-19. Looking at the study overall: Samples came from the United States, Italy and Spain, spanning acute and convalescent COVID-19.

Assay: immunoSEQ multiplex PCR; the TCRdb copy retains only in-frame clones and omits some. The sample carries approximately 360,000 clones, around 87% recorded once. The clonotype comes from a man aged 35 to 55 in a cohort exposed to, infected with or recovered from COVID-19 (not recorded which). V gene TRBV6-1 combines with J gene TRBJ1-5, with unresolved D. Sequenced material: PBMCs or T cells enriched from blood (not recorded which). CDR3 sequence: CASSERRGNQPQHF. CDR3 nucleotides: TGTGCCAGCAGTGAACGGAGAGGCAATCAGCCCCAGCATTTT.